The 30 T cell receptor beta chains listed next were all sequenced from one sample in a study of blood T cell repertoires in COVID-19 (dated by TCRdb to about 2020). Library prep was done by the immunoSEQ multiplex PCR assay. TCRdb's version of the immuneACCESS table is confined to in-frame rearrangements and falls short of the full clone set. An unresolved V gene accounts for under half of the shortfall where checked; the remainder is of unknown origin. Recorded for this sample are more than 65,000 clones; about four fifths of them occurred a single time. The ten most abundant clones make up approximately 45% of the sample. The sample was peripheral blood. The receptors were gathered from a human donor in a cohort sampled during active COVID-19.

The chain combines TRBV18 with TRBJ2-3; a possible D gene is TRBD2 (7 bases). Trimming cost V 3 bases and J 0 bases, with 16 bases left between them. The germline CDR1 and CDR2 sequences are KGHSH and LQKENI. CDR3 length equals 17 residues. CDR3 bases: TGTGCCAGCTCACCGAGGGAGGGGGACGTAAGCACAGATACGCAGTATTTT. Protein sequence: CASSPREGDVSTDTQYF.

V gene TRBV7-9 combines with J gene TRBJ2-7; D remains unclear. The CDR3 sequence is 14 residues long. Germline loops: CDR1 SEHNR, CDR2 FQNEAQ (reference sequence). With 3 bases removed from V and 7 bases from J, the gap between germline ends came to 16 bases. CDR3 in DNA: TGTGCCAGCAGCTTCCAAACTCCCAACGGGGAGCAGTACTTC. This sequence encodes CASSFQTPNGEQYF. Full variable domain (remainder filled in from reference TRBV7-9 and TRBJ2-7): DTGVSQNPRHKITKRGQNVTFRCDPISEHNRLYWYRQTLGQGPEFLTYFQNEAQLEKSRLLSDRFSAERPKGSFSTLEIQRTEQGDSAMYLCASSFQTPNGEQYFGPGTRLTVT.

The CDR3 reads CASSLNFYEQYF. For the CDR3, the DNA is TGTGCCAGCAGTTTAAACTTCTACGAGCAGTACTTC. The chain carries TRBV12-3 or TRBV12-4 and TRBJ2-7, with D uncertain. Trimming shortened V by 2 bases and J by 3 bases, and 5 bases separated the two germline ends. This CDR3 contains 12 residues.

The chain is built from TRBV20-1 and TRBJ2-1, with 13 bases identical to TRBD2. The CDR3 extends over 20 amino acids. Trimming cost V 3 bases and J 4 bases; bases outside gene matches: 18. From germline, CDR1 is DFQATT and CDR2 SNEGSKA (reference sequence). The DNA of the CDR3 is TGCAGTGCTAGTGATCCACGAAGGACTAGCGGGAGACGACGGTACAATGAGCAGTTCTTC. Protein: CSASDPRRTSGRRRYNEQFF.

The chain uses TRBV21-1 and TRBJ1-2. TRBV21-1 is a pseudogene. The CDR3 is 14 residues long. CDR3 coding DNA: TGTGCCAGCAGCCCCCCCCGCAACCTGAGGGGCTACACCTTC. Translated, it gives CASSPPRNLRGYTF.

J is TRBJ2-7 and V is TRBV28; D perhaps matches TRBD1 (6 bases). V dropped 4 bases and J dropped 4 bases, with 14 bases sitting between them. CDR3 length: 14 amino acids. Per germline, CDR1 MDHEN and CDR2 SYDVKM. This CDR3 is CASSSGTPTYEQYF. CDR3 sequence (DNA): TGTGCCAGCAGTTCCGGGACACCAACTTACGAGCAGTACTTC.

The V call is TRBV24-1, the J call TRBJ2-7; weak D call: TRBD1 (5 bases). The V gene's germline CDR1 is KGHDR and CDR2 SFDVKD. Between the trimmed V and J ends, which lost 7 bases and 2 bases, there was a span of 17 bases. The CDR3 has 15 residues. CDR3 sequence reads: CATSDHRGPAYEQYF. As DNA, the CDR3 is TGTGCCACCAGCGACCATAGGGGCCCGGCCTACGAGCAGTACTTC.

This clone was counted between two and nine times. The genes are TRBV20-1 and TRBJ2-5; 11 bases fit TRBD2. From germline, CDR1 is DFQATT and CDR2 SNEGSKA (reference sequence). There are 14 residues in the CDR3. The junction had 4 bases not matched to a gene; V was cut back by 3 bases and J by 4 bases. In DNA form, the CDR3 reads TGCAGTGCTAGTAGCGGGGGGGTAGGAGAGACCCAGTACTTC. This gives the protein CSASSGGVGETQYF.

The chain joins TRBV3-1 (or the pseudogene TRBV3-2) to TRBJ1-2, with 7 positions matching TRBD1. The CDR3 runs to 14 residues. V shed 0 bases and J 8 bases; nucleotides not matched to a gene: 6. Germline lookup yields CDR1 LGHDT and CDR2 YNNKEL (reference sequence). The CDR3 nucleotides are TGTGCCAGCAGCCAAGATAACAGGGGCAAAGGCTACACCTTC. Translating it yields CASSQDNRGKGYTF.

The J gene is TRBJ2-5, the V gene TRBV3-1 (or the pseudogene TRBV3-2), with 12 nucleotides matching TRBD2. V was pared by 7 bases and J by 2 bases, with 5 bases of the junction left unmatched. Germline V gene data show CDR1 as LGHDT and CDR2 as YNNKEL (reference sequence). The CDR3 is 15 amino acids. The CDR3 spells CASTSTSGSQETQYF. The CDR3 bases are TGTGCCAGCACCTCGACTAGCGGGAGTCAAGAGACCCAGTACTTC.

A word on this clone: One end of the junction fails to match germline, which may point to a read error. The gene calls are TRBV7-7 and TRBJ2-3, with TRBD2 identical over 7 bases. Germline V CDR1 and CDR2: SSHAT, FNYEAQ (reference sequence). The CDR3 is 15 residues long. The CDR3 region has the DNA TGTGCTAGCAGCTTAGAGGCGGGGGGCACAGATACGCAGTATTTT. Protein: CASSLEAGGTDTQYF.

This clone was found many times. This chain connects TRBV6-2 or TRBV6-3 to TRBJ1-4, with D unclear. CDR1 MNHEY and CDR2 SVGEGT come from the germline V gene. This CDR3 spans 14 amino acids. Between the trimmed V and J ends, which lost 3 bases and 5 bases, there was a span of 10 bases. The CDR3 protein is CASSYTGENEKLFF. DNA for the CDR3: TGTGCCAGCAGTTATACCGGGGAAAATGAAAAACTGTTTTTT.

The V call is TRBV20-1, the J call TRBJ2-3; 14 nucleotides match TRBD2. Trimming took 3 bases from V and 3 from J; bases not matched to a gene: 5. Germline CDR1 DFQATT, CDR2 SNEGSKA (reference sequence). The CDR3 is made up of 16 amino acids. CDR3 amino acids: CSASPTSGRGTDTQYF. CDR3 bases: TGCAGTGCTAGTCCGACTAGCGGGAGGGGGACAGATACGCAGTATTTT.

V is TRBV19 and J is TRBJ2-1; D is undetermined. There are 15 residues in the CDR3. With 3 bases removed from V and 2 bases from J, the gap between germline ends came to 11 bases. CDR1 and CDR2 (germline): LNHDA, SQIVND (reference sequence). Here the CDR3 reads CASSILAQPYNEQFF. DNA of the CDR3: TGTGCCAGTAGTATCTTAGCCCAACCCTACAATGAGCAGTTCTTC.

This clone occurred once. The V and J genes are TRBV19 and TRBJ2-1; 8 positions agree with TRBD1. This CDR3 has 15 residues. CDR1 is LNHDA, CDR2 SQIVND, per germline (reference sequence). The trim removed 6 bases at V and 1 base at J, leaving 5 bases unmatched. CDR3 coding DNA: TGTGCCAGTAGAATACAGGGGGTTTCCTACAATGAGCAGTTCTTC. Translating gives CASRIQGVSYNEQFF.

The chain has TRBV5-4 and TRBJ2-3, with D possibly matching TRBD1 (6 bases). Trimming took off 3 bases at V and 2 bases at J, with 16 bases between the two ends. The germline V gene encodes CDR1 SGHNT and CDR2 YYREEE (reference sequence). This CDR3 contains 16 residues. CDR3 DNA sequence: TGTGCCAGCAGCTCCCTGACAGGATTGCTCACAGATACGCAGTATTTT. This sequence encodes CASSSLTGLLTDTQYF.

The CDR3 bases are TGTGCCAGCAGCCCGGGACTAGCGGGCAATGAGCAGTTCTTC. The encoded protein is CASSPGLAGNEQFF. The chain couples TRBV7-9 to TRBJ2-1; 12 nucleotides align to TRBD2. After removal of 5 bases from V and 6 bases from J, the junction contained 2 bases not matched to a gene. Germline-derived CDR1 and CDR2 are SEHNR and FQNEAQ (reference sequence). The CDR3 has 14 amino acids.

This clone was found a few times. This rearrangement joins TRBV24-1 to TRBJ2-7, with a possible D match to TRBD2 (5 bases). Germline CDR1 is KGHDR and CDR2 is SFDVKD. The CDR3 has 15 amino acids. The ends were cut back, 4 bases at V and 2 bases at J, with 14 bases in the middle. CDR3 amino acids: CATSDPSGRPYEQYF. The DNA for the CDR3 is TGTGCCACCAGTGACCCCAGCGGCAGGCCCTACGAGCAGTACTTC.

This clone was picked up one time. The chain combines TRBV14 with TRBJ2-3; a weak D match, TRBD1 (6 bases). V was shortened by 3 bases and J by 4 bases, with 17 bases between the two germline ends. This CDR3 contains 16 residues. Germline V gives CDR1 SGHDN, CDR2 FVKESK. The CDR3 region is CASSHLGGPGADTQYF. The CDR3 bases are TGTGCCAGCAGCCACCTAGGGGGACCCGGGGCAGATACGCAGTATTTT.

The CDR3 bases are TGTGCCATCAGTGAGTTGACTGGTAACGAGCAGTACTTC. Its translation is CAISELTGNEQYF. The V gene is TRBV10-3, the J gene TRBJ2-7; no clear D. The CDR3 extends over 13 amino acids. Per germline, CDR1 ENHRY and CDR2 SYGVKD. V was cut by 1 base and J by 5 bases, with 9 bases left in between.

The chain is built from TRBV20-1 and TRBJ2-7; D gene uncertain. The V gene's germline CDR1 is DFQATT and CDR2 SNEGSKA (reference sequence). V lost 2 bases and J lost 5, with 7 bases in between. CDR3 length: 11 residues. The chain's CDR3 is CSARRSNEQYF. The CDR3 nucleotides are TGCAGTGCTAGACGGAGTAACGAGCAGTACTTC.

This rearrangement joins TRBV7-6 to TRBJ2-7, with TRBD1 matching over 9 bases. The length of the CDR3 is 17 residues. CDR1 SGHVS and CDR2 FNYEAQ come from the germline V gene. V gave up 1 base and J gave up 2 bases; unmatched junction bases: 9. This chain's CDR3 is CASSLGGQGMHPYEQYF. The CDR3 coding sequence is TGTGCCAGCAGCTTAGGAGGACAGGGGATGCACCCCTACGAGCAGTACTTC.

In nucleotides, the CDR3 is TGTGCCAGCAGTGCGGGGGGCACTAACTATGGCTACACCTTC. Translating gives CASSAGGTNYGYTF. The genes are TRBV6-4 and TRBJ1-2; a weak D match, TRBD1 (6 bases). The germline CDR1 and CDR2 sequences are MRHNA and SNTAGT. CDR3 size: 14 residues. Trimming took 4 bases from V and 0 from J, leaving 9 bases between them.

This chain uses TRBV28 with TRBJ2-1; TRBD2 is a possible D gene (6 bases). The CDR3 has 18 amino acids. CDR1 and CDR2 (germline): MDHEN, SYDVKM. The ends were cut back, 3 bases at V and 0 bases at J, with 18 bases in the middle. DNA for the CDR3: TGTGCCAGCAGTTTCTCTCCGGGACTCGGTAGCTCCTACAATGAGCAGTTCTTC. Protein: CASSFSPGLGSSYNEQFF.

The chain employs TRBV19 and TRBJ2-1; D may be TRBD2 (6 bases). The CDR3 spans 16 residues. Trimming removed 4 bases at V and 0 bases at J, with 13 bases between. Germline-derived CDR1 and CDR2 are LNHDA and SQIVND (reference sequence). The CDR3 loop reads CASSTDRDFSYNEQFF. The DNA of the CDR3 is TGTGCCAGTAGTACCGACCGGGACTTCTCCTACAATGAGCAGTTCTTC.

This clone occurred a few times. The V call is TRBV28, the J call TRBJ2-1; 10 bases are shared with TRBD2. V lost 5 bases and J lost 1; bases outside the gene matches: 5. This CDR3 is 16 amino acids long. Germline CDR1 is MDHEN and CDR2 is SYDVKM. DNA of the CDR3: TGTGCCAGCAGTCTGAAGCGGGGGGGGTCCTACAATGAGCAGTTCTTC. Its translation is CASSLKRGGSYNEQFF. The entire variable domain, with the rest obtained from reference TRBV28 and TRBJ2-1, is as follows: DVKVTQSSRYLVKRTGEKVFLECVQDMDHENMFWYRQDPGLGLRLIYFSYDVKMKEKGDIPEGYSVSREKKERFSLILESASTNQTSMYLCASSLKRGGSYNEQFFGPGTRLTVL.

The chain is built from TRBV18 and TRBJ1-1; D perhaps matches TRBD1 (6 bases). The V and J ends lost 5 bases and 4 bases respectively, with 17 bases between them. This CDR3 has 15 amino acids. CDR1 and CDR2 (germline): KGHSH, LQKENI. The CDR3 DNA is TGTGCCAGCTCATCAGATCTGGAAGGGGGCACTGAAGCTTTCTTT. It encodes CASSSDLEGGTEAFF.

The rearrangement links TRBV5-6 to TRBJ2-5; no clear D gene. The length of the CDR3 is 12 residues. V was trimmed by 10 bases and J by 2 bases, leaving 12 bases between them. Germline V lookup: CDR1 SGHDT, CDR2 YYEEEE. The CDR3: CASNTGQETQYF. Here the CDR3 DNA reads TGTGCCTCTAACACGGGTCAAGAGACCCAGTACTTC.

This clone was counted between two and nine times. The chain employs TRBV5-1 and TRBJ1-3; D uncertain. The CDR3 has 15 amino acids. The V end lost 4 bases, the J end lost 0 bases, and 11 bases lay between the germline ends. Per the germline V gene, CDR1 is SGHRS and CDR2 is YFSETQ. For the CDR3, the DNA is TGCGCCAGCAGCGCCCGACGGGGCTCTGGAAACACCATATATTTT. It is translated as CASSARRGSGNTIYF.

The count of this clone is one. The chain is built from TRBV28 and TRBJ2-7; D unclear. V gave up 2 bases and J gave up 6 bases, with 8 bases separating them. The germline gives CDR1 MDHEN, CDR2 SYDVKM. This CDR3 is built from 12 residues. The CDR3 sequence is CASSLVSGEQYF. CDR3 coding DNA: TGTGCCAGCAGTTTAGTCAGTGGCGAGCAGTACTTC.